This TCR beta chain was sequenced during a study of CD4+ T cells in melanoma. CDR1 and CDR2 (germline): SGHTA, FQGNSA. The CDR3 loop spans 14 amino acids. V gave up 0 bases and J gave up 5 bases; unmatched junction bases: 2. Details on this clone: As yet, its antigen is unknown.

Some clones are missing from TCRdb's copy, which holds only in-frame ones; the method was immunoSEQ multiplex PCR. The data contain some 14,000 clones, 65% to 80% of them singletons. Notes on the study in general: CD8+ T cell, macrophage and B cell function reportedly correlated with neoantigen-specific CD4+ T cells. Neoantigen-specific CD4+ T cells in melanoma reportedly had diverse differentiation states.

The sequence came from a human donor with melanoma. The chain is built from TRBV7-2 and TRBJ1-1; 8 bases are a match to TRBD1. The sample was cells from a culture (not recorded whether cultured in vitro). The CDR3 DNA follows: TGTGCCAGCAGCTTAGCGACAGGGGTGACTGAAGCTTTCTTT. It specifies CASSLATGVTEAFF.